These 30 T cell receptor beta chains came from one sample sequenced in a study of control samples from healthy donors and cancer patients. Produced via immunoSEQ multiplex PCR; TCRdb's table is partial and in-frame only. This table holds more than 45,000 clones, over 90% found once. Sequenced material: PBMCs. The receptor source for this set is a woman aged 50 to 60 with head and neck cancer.

The rearrangement uses TRBV5-1 and TRBJ2-1; TRBD2 aligns across 11 bases. The CDR3 extends over 15 amino acids. The germline V gene has CDR1 SGHRS and CDR2 YFSETQ. Trimming took 0 bases from V and 7 from J; bases not matched to a gene: 3. The CDR3 reads CASSLELAGGNEQFF. CDR3 sequence (DNA): TGCGCCAGCAGCTTGGAGCTAGCGGGGGGAAATGAGCAGTTCTTC. Based on the CDR3 plus reference TRBV5-1 and TRBJ2-1, the full variable domain is KAGVTQTPRYLIKTRGQQVTLSCSPISGHRSVSWYQQTPGQGLQFLFEYFSETQRNKGNFPGRFSGRQFSNSRSEMNVSTLELGDSALYLCASSLELAGGNEQFFGPGTRLTVL.

A single count supports this clone. The V gene is TRBV11-2, the J gene TRBJ1-1, with 8 bases fitting TRBD1. The trim removed 6 bases at V and 4 bases at J, leaving 4 bases unmatched. The CDR3 spans 13 residues. Germline CDR1 is SGHAT and CDR2 is FQNNGV. This CDR3 reads CASRNRGGTEAFF. DNA for the CDR3: TGTGCCAGCAGGAACAGGGGGGGCACTGAAGCTTTCTTT.

The rearrangement links TRBV3-1 (or the pseudogene TRBV3-2) to TRBJ2-2, with TRBD2 matching 7 bases. The J segment lost 5 bases and the V segment lost 4 bases, leaving 4 bases of the junction unmatched. CDR1 LGHDT and CDR2 YNNKEL come from the germline V gene (reference sequence). The CDR3 totals 14 residues. The CDR3 region has the DNA TGTGCCAGCAGCCCCTTCGGGGGGACCGGGGAGCTGTTTTTT. Translated, it gives CASSPFGGTGELFF.

The rearrangement joins TRBV4-1 to TRBJ2-1; 12 nucleotides agree with TRBD1. The CDR3 is 14 amino acids. V shed 3 bases, J shed 8 bases, and the junction held 2 bases outside the gene matches. In germline, CDR1 is MGHRA, CDR2 YSYEKL. DNA of the CDR3: TGCGCCAGCAGCCAGGGACAGGGGGCGGATGAGCAGTTCTTC. Protein product: CASSQGQGADEQFF.

The chain couples TRBV7-3 to TRBJ1-6; D is possibly TRBD1 (5 bases). Germline V gene sequence: CDR1 SGHTA, CDR2 FQGTGA. The CDR3 is 17 amino acids. The V end was cut by 1 base, the J end by 6 bases, with 16 bases between. CDR3 protein: CASSLKGGPGTNSPLHF. CDR3 DNA sequence: TGTGCCAGCAGCTTAAAGGGCGGGCCAGGGACTAATTCACCCCTCCACTTT.

The gene calls are TRBV11-2 and TRBJ2-3; 7 nucleotides line up with TRBD1. V dropped 5 bases and J dropped 2; count of bases not matched to a gene: 10. This CDR3 has 16 amino acids. Germline CDR1 and CDR2: SGHAT and FQNNGV. The CDR3 coding sequence is TGTGCCAGCAGCCCCCGACAGGGACAGAACACAGATACGCAGTATTTT. Translating gives CASSPRQGQNTDTQYF.

J is TRBJ2-3 and V is TRBV9, with TRBD1 matching over 7 bases. This CDR3 has 14 residues. The germline V gene encodes CDR1 SGDLS and CDR2 YYNGEE. J lost 5 bases, V lost 0 bases, and 3 bases had no gene match. CDR3 nucleotides: TGTGCCAGCAGCGTAGGAGGGGGCCGAGATACGCAGTATTTT. Its protein is CASSVGGGRDTQYF.

V and J are TRBV3-1 (or the pseudogene TRBV3-2) and TRBJ1-6; D unclear. The CDR3 covers 14 residues. Germline V gene data show CDR1 as LGHDT and CDR2 as YNNKEL (reference sequence). V gave up 4 bases and J gave up 0 bases, with 4 bases separating them. CDR3 sequence reads: CASSPSSYNSPLHF. For the CDR3, the DNA is TGTGCCAGCAGCCCCAGCTCCTATAATTCACCCCTCCACTTT.

The rearrangement uses TRBV24-1 and TRBJ1-5, with 7 bases that match TRBD1. CDR1 and CDR2 from the germline V gene are KGHDR and SFDVKD. The ends lost 5 bases at V and 4 bases at J; junction bases unmatched: 7. CDR3 size: 15 residues. The CDR3 bases are TGTGCCACCAGTGCCGAGGGGGCCCGAAATCAGCCCCAGCATTTT. This translates into CATSAEGARNQPQHF.

The genes are TRBV12-5 and TRBJ2-2; 7 bases line up with TRBD1. The CDR3 spans 15 residues. In germline, CDR1 is LGHNT, CDR2 FRNRAP. Trimming took 5 bases from V and 1 from J; bases not matched to a gene: 4. The CDR3 DNA reads as TGTGCTAGTGGTCTCGGACAGGTGAACACCGGGGAGCTGTTTTTT. As protein: CASGLGQVNTGELFF.

The table lists this clone with a count of one. The chain has TRBV27 and TRBJ1-6; maybe TRBD1 (5 bases). The CDR3 is 16 residues long. Germline-derived CDR1 and CDR2 are MNHEY and SMNVEV (reference sequence). V lost 2 bases and J 14 bases, leaving 22 bases between the germline ends. The CDR3, as DNA: TGTGCCAGCAGTTTAACGGGAGTCCCTAGGGGTTTGTCCCTCCACTTT. Its protein product is CASSLTGVPRGLSLHF.

The chain is built from TRBV27 and TRBJ1-1; 10 nucleotides line up with TRBD1. The CDR3 totals 14 residues. Per the germline V gene, CDR1 is MNHEY and CDR2 is SMNVEV (reference sequence). J lost 4 bases, V lost 5 bases, and 4 bases had no gene match. The CDR3 DNA follows: TGTGCCAGCAGTCACCGGGACAGGGGCACTGAAGCTTTCTTT. Translation gives CASSHRDRGTEAFF.

The chain recombines TRBV5-1 with TRBJ2-5; perhaps D is TRBD1 or TRBD2 (6 bases each). The germline V gene encodes CDR1 SGHRS and CDR2 YFSETQ. The CDR3 spans 15 residues. The V gene lost 3 bases and the J gene lost 5 bases, with 17 bases spanning the gap. The CDR3 DNA sequence: TGCGCCAGCAGCTCCCCCCTGACAGGAGGGGAGACCCAGTACTTC. Protein sequence: CASSSPLTGGETQYF. The complete variable domain, with remaining parts taken from reference TRBV5-1 and TRBJ2-5, reads KAGVTQTPRYLIKTRGQQVTLSCSPISGHRSVSWYQQTPGQGLQFLFEYFSETQRNKGNFPGRFSGRQFSNSRSEMNVSTLELGDSALYLCASSSPLTGGETQYFGPGTRLLVL.

This chain joins TRBV2 and TRBJ1-2; a weak D match, TRBD1 (6 bases). Germline CDR1 SNHLY, CDR2 FYNNEI. Trimming cost V 6 bases and J 1 base, with 18 bases left between them. This CDR3 contains 16 residues. The CDR3 DNA follows: TGTGCCAGCAGCGAATCCCCAGGACAGATTAACTATGGCTACACCTTC. This codes for CASSESPGQINYGYTF. Filled out from reference TRBV2 and TRBJ1-2, the complete variable domain reads EPEVTQTPSHQVTQMGQEVILRCVPISNHLYFYWYRQILGQKVEFLVSFYNNEISEKSEIFDDQFSVERPDGSNFTLKIRSTKLEDSAMYFCASSESPGQINYGYTFGSGTRLTVV.

The V gene is TRBV5-1, the J gene TRBJ2-1; D call uncertain. The V gene lost 1 base and the J gene lost 5 bases, with 4 bases spanning the gap. In germline, CDR1 is SGHRS, CDR2 YFSETQ. This CDR3 spans 12 amino acids. In DNA form, the CDR3 reads TGCGCCAGCAGCTTGCAGAACAATGAGCAGTTCTTC. Protein product: CASSLQNNEQFF.

V usage is TRBV9 and J usage is TRBJ2-3, with 8 bases lining up with TRBD1. Germline lookup yields CDR1 SGDLS and CDR2 YYNGEE. The junction had 8 bases not matched to a gene; V was cut back by 4 bases and J by 4 bases. This CDR3 has 15 residues. This CDR3 reads CASSSGGRLADTQYF. As DNA, the CDR3 is TGTGCCAGCAGCTCAGGGGGCAGGCTCGCAGATACGCAGTATTTT.

Only a few counts were recorded for this clone. This rearrangement joins TRBV2 to TRBJ2-3, with 7 bases that match TRBD2. The V and J ends lost 4 bases and 3 bases, in that order; junction bases with no gene match: 7. CDR1 and CDR2 from the germline V gene are SNHLY and FYNNEI. This CDR3 is 15 amino acids long. In DNA, the CDR3 is TGTGCCAGCAGTGTGGGGGGAGCGGGGACAGATACGCAGTATTTT. It encodes CASSVGGAGTDTQYF.

The rearrangement uses TRBV24-1 and TRBJ2-1; 11 nucleotides match TRBD2. The germline V gene encodes CDR1 KGHDR and CDR2 SFDVKD. Trimming removed 0 bases from V and 5 bases from J; junction bases left unmatched: 2. The CDR3 totals 16 residues. The CDR3 nucleotides are TGTGCCACCAGTGATTTGCTGACTAGCGGGAACAATGAGCAGTTCTTC. This encodes CATSDLLTSGNNEQFF.

The rearrangement joins TRBV13 to TRBJ2-7, with 8 bases lining up with TRBD2. The CDR3 runs to 15 residues. Per germline, CDR1 PRHDT and CDR2 FYEKMQ (reference sequence). V lost 6 bases and J lost 9; bases outside the gene matches: 16. The CDR3: CASSFAGLENRGQYF. CDR3 DNA: TGTGCCAGCAGTTTTGCGGGACTAGAAAACCGGGGGCAGTACTTC. The full variable domain, its missing parts supplied by reference TRBV13 and TRBJ2-7, is AAGVIQSPRHLIKEKRETATLKCYPIPRHDTVYWYQQGPGQDPQFLISFYEKMQSDKGSIPDRFSAQQFSDYHSELNMSSLELGDSALYFCASSFAGLENRGQYFGPGTRLTVT.

This clone was detected only once. V gene TRBV28 combines with J gene TRBJ1-1, with 10 bases matching TRBD1. The CDR3 totals 15 residues. CDR1 is MDHEN, CDR2 SYDVKM, per germline. J was trimmed by 7 bases and V by 5 bases; bases with no gene match: 10. CDR3 region: CASSLPGTGVSEAFF. The CDR3 DNA sequence: TGTGCCAGCAGTCTACCCGGGACAGGGGTAAGTGAAGCTTTCTTT.

This clone was seen a handful of times. This chain links TRBV7-8 with TRBJ2-1, with no clear D. The germline CDR1 and CDR2 sequences are SGHVS and FQNEAQ. V shed 0 bases and J shed 4 bases, with 4 bases lying between them. The CDR3 contains 13 residues. The CDR3 loop reads CASSLAIYNEQFF. Written as DNA, the CDR3 is TGTGCCAGCAGCTTAGCCATTTACAATGAGCAGTTCTTC. The whole variable domain, remainder taken from reference TRBV7-8 and TRBJ2-1, is GAGVSQSPRYKVAKRGQDVALRCDPISGHVSLFWYQQALGQGPEFLTYFQNEAQLDKSGLPSDRFFAERPEGSVSTLKIQRTQQEDSAVYLCASSLAIYNEQFFGPGTRLTVL.

V usage is TRBV3-1 (or the pseudogene TRBV3-2) and J usage is TRBJ1-1; no firm D call. The germline V gene has CDR1 LGHDT and CDR2 YNNKEL (reference sequence). Between the trimmed V and J ends, which lost 1 base and 4 bases, there was a span of 4 bases. The CDR3 loop spans 12 amino acids. The CDR3 DNA reads TGTGCCAGCAGCCAAGGTATCACTGAAGCTTTCTTT. Its translation: CASSQGITEAFF.

The CDR3 spells CASSFSGNQPQHF. CDR3 bases: TGCGCCAGCAGCTTTTCAGGCAATCAGCCCCAGCATTTT. The V and J genes are TRBV5-1 and TRBJ1-5; D is unclear. Trimming took off 2 bases at V and 2 bases at J, with 5 bases between the two ends. Germline CDR1 and CDR2: SGHRS and YFSETQ. The CDR3 consists of 13 residues.

V is TRBV10-3 and J is TRBJ1-1; 10 positions agree with TRBD1. The CDR3 is made up of 15 amino acids. Germline CDR1 is ENHRY and CDR2 is SYGVKD. V shed 0 bases, J shed 5 bases, and the junction held 3 bases outside the gene matches. The CDR3 DNA reads TGTGCCATCAGTGAGTCGACAGGGGGCGAAACTGAAGCTTTCTTT. It translates to CAISESTGGETEAFF.

A single count supports this clone. The genes are TRBV27 and TRBJ2-5; 11 bases agree with TRBD1. Germline V gene lookup returns CDR1 MNHEY and CDR2 SMNVEV (reference sequence). V was pared by 5 bases and J by 0 bases, with 5 bases of the junction left unmatched. The CDR3 sequence is 16 residues long. The CDR3 DNA reads as TGTGCCAGCAGTACTGGGACAGGGGGGTACCAAGAGACCCAGTACTTC. Its protein product is CASSTGTGGYQETQYF.

The chain recombines TRBV7-2 with TRBJ1-5, with D uncertain. The length of the CDR3 is 12 residues. V was clipped by 5 bases and J by 10 bases, with 12 bases between them. Germline lookup yields CDR1 SGHTA and CDR2 FQGNSA. CDR3 DNA: TGTGCCAGCAGCCCGCAAGGACCACCCCAGCATTTT. Residues: CASSPQGPPQHF.

The CDR3 loop reads CASTPRAGAQETQYF. The CDR3 DNA reads TGTGCCAGCACCCCTAGAGCGGGGGCGCAAGAGACCCAGTACTTC. This rearrangement joins TRBV7-7 to TRBJ2-5; 8 bases are a match to TRBD2. The CDR3 consists of 15 residues. Germline V gene data show CDR1 as SSHAT and CDR2 as FNYEAQ (reference sequence). V was pared by 7 bases and J by 2 bases, with 9 bases of the junction left unmatched.

The V gene is TRBV7-9, the J gene TRBJ1-5; the D gene is possibly TRBD1 (5 bases). Per the germline V gene, CDR1 is SEHNR and CDR2 is FQNEAQ (reference sequence). This CDR3 contains 14 residues. Trimming took 2 bases from V and 3 from J, leaving 8 bases between them. This CDR3 reads CASSLRGSNQPQHF. Written as DNA, the CDR3 is TGTGCCAGCAGCTTACGGGGGTCCAATCAGCCCCAGCATTTT. Based on the CDR3 plus reference TRBV7-9 and TRBJ1-5, the full variable domain is DTGVSQNPRHKITKRGQNVTFRCDPISEHNRLYWYRQTLGQGPEFLTYFQNEAQLEKSRLLSDRFSAERPKGSFSTLEIQRTEQGDSAMYLCASSLRGSNQPQHFGDGTRLSIL.

The chain links TRBV14 to TRBJ2-7; 8 bases are shared with TRBD1. Germline assignment: CDR1 SGHDN and CDR2 FVKESK. The CDR3 is 14 residues long. V lost 4 bases and J lost 4; bases outside the gene matches: 6. The CDR3 nucleotides read TGTGCCAGCAGCCCCGGGACAGGCCTTTACGAGCAGTACTTC. As protein: CASSPGTGLYEQYF.

The chain employs TRBV5-1 and TRBJ2-6; no firm D call. Germline V lookup: CDR1 SGHRS, CDR2 YFSETQ. V shed 3 bases and J shed 0 bases, with 7 bases lying between them. CDR3 size: 15 residues. The CDR3 nucleotides are TGCGCCAGCAGCTCCGGTAACTCTGGGGCCAACGTCCTGACTTTC. Amino acids: CASSSGNSGANVLTF.